The 2 T cell receptor beta chains below all came from one sample that was sequenced in a study of T cell responses to AZD1222 COVID-19 vaccine. Clones were read by immunoSEQ multiplex PCR, and TCRdb kept only the in-frame ones, dropping some. The data show about 180,000 clones, approximately 92% seen once. The sequences come from peripheral blood, collected 28 days after the second dose of the MenACWY control vaccine. The receptor source for this set is an adult who received the MenACWY meningococcal vaccine as a control.

The chain employs TRBV19 and TRBJ1-1; TRBD1 might be the D (5 bases). The V gene lost 0 bases and the J gene lost 0 bases, with 11 bases spanning the gap. CDR3 length equals 16 residues. Germline assignment: CDR1 LNHDA and CDR2 SQIVND (reference sequence). The CDR3 sequence: CASSIDPGPLNTEAFF. The CDR3 region has the DNA TGTGCCAGTAGTATAGATCCGGGACCGCTGAACACTGAAGCTTTCTTT. Filled out from reference TRBV19 and TRBJ1-1, the complete variable domain reads DGGITQSPKYLFRKEGQNVTLSCEQNLNHDAMYWYRQDPGQGLRLIYYSQIVNDFQKGDIAEGYSVSREKKESFPLTVTSAQKNPTAFYLCASSIDPGPLNTEAFFGQGTRLTVV.

The V and J genes are TRBV20-1 and TRBJ2-3; D is perhaps TRBD1 or TRBD2 (6 bases each). This CDR3 region has 13 residues. V was cut by 3 bases and J by 2 bases, with 9 bases left in between. Germline V CDR1 and CDR2: DFQATT, SNEGSKA (reference sequence). The CDR3 DNA reads as TGCAGTGCTAGTCGGGGGCTCACAGATACGCAGTATTTT. This gives the protein CSASRGLTDTQYF.